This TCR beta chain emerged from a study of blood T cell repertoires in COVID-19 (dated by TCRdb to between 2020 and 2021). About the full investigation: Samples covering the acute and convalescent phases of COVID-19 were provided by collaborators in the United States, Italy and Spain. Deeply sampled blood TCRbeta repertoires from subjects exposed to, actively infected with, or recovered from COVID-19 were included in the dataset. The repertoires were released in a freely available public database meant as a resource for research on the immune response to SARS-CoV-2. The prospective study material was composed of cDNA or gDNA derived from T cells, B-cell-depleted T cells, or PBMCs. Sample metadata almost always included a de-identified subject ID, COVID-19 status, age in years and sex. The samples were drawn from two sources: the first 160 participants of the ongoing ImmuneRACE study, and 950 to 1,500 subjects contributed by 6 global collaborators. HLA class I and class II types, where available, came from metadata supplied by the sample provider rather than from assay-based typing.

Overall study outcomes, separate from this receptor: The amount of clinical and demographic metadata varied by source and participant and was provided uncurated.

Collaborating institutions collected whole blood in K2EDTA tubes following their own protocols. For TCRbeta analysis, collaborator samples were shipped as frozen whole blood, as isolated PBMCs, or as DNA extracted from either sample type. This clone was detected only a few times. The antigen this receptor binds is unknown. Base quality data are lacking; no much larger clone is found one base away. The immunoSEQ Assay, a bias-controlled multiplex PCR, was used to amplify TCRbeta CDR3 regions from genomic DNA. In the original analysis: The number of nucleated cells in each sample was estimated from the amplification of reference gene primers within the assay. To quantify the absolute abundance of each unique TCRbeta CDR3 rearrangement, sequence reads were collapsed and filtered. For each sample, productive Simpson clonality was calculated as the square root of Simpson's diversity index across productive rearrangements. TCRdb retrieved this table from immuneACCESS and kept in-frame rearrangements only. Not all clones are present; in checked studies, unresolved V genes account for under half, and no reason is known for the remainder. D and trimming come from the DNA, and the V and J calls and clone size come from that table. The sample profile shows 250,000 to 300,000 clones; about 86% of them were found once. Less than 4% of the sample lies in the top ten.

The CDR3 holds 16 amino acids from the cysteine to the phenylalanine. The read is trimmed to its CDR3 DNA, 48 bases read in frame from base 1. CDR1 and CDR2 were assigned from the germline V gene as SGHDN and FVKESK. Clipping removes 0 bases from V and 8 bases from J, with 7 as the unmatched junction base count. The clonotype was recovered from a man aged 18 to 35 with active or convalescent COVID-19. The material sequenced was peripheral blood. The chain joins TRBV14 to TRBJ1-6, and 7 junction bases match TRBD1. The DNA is TGTGCCAGCAGCCAAGAGGTTCAGGGGGGCTATTCACCCCTCCACTTT. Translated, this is CASSQEVQGGYSPLHF. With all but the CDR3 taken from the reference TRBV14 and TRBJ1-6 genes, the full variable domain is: EAGVTQFPSHSVIEKGQTVTLRCDPISGHDNLYWYRRVMGKEIKFLLHFVKESKQDESGMPNNRFLAERTGGTYSTLKVQPAELEDSGVYFCASSQEVQGGYSPLHFGNGTRLTVT.